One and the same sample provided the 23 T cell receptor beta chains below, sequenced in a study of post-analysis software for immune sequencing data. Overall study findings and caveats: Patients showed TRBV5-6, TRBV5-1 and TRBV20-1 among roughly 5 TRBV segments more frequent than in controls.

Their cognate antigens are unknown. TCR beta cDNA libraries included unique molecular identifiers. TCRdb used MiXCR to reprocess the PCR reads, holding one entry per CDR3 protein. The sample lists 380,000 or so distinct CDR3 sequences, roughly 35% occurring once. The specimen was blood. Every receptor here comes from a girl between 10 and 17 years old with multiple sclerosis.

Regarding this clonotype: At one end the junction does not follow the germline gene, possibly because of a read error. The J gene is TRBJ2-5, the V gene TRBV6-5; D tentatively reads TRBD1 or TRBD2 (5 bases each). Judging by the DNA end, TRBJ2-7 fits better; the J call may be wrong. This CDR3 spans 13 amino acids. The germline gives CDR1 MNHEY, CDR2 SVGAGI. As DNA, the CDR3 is TGTGCCGGCAGTTACCCGGGACGGGGCGAGCAGTACTTC. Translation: CAGSYPGRGEQYF.

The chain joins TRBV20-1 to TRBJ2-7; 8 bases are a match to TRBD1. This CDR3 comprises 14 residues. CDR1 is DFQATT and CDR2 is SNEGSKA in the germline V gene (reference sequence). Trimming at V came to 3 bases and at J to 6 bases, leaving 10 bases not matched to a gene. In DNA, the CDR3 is TGCAGTGCTAGGCCAGGGGGCGAAACTCCCGAGCAGTACTTC. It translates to CSARPGGETPEQYF.

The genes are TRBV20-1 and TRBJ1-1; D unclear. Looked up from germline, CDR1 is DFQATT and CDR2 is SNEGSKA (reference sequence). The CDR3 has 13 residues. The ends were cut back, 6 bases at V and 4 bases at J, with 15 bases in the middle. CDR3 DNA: TGCAGTGCACGGGGAGGCCCTAGCACTGAAGCTTTCTTT. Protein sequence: CSARGGPSTEAFF.

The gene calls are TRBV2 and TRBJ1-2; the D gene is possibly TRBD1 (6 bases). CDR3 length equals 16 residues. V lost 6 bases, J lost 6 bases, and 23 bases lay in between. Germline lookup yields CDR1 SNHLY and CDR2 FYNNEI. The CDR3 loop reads CASSHPEGVTGDGYTF. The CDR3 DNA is TGTGCCAGCAGCCACCCTGAGGGGGTGACGGGCGATGGCTACACCTTC.

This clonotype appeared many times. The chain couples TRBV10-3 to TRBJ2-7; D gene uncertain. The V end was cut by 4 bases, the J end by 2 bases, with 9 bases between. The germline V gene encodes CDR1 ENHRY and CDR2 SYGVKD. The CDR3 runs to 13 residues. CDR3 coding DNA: TGTGCCATCAGTGCTGACACCACCTACGAGCAGTACTTC. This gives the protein CAISADTTYEQYF.

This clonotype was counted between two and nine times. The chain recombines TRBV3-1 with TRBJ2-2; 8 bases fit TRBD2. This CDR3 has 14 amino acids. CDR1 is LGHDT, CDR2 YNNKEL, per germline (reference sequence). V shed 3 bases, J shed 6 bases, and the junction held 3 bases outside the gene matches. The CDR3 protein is CASSQRGVAGELFF. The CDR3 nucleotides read TGTGCCAGCAGCCAGCGGGGGGTAGCCGGGGAGCTGTTTTTT. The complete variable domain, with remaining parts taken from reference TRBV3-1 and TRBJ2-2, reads DTAVSQTPKYLVTQMGNDKSIKCEQNLGHDTMYWYKQDSKKFLKIMFSYNNKELIINETVPNRFSPKSPDKAHLNLHINSLELGDSAVYFCASSQRGVAGELFFGEGSRLTVL.

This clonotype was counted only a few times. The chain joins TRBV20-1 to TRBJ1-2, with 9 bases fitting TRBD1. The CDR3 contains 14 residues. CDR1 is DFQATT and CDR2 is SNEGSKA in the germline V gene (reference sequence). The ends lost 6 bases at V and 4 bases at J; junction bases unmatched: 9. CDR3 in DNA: TGCAGTGCCGTGGTCCCGGGACAGGGCTATGGCTACACCTTC. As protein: CSAVVPGQGYGYTF.

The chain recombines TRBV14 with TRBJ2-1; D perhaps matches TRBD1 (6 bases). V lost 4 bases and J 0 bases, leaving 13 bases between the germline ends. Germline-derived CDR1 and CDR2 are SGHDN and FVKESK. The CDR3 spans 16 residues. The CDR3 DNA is TGTGCCAGCAGCCCCGGACAGCTGAGCTCCTACAATGAGCAGTTCTTC. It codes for CASSPGQLSSYNEQFF.

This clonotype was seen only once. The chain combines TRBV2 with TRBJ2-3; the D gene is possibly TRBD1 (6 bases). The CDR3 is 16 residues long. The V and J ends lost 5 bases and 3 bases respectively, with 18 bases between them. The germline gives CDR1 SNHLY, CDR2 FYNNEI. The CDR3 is CASSSLTGNPTDTQYF. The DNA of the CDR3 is TGTGCCAGCAGTAGCCTAACAGGGAACCCTACAGATACGCAGTATTTT.

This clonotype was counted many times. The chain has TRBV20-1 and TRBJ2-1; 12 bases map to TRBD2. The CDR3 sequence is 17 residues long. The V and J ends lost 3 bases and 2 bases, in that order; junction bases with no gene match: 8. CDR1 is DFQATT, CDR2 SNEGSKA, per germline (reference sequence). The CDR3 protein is CSASRLAGGITYNEQFF. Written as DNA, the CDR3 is TGCAGTGCTAGCCGGCTAGCGGGGGGGATCACCTACAATGAGCAGTTCTTC.

CDR3 sequence reads: CASSLGMDSPLHF. The CDR3 DNA reads as TGTGCCAGCAGCTTAGGGATGGATTCACCCCTCCACTTT. The chain uses TRBV7-9 and TRBJ1-6; no reliable D call. Germline V gene data show CDR1 as SEHNR and CDR2 as FQNEAQ (reference sequence). The V gene lost 1 base and the J gene lost 8 bases, with 6 bases spanning the gap. CDR3 length: 13 residues.

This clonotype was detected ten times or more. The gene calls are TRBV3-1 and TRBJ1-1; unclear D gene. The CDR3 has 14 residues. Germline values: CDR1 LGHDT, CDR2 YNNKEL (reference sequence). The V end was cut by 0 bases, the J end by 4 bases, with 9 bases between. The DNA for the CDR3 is TGTGCCAGCAGCCAAGATCCGGGTGGCACTGAAGCTTTCTTT. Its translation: CASSQDPGGTEAFF.

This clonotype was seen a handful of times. CDR3 protein: CATSDGGTNYGYTF. The CDR3 DNA is TGTGCCACCAGTGATGGGGGTACTAACTATGGCTACACCTTC. V usage is TRBV24-1 and J usage is TRBJ1-2; the D gene is possibly TRBD1 (5 bases). Germline CDR1 KGHDR, CDR2 SFDVKD. The CDR3 is 14 amino acids. The V end lost 3 bases, the J end lost 0 bases, and 7 bases lay between the germline ends.

The CDR3 DNA sequence: TGTGCCAGCAGTGGGCGTCAGGGAGGGATTTGGGAAGCTTTCTTT. Its protein is CASSGRQGGIWEAFF. The chain couples TRBV2 to TRBJ1-1; TRBD1 is a possible D gene (5 bases). The CDR3 covers 15 residues. Germline assignment: CDR1 SNHLY and CDR2 FYNNEI. Between the trimmed V and J ends, which lost 4 bases and 8 bases, there was a span of 20 bases.

In DNA, the CDR3 is TGTGCCAGCAGCCAAATGTGGTCTAGCACAGATACGCAGTATTTT. As protein: CASSQMWSSTDTQYF. V gene TRBV3-1 combines with J gene TRBJ2-3; D call uncertain. The CDR3 has 15 residues. The germline CDR1 and CDR2 sequences are LGHDT and YNNKEL (reference sequence). V gave up 2 bases and J gave up 0 bases, with 9 bases separating them.

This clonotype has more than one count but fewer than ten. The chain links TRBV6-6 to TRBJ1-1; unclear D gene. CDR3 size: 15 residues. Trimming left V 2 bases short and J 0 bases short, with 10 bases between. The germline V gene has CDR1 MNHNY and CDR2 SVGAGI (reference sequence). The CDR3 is CASSYNGGLNTEAFF. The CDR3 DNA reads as TGTGCCAGCAGTTACAACGGCGGCCTGAACACTGAAGCTTTCTTT.

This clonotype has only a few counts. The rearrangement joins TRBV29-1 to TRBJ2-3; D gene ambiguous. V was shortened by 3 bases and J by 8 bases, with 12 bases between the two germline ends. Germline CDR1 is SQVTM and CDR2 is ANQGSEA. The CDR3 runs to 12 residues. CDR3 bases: TGCAGCGTTGACACATCAAGGGTTACGCAGTATTTT. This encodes CSVDTSRVTQYF.

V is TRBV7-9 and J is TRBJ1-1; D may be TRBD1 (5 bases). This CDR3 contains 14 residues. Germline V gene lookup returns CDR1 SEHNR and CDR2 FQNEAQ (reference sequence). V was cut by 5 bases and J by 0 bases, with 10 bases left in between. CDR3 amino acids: CASSRPGLNTEAFF. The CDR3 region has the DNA TGTGCCAGCAGCCGGCCGGGGCTGAACACTGAAGCTTTCTTT.

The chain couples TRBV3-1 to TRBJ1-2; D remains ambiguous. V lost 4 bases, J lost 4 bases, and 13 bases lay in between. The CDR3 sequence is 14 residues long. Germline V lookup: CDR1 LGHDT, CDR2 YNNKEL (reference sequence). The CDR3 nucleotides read TGTGCCAGCAGCCCTCCAAGGGCCGCCTATGGCTACACCTTC. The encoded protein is CASSPPRAAYGYTF.

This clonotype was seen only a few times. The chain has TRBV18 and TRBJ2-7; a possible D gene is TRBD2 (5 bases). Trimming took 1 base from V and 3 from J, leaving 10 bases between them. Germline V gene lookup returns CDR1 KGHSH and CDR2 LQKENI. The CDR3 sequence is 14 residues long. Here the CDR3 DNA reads TGTGCCAGCTCACCACGGGAAGGACTCTACGAGCAGTACTTC. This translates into CASSPREGLYEQYF.

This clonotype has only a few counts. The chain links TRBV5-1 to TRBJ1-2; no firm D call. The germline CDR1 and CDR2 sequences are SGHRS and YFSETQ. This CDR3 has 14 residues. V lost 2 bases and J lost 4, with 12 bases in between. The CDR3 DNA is TGCGCCAGCAGCTTACCCGGACGGATCTATGGCTACACCTTC. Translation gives CASSLPGRIYGYTF.

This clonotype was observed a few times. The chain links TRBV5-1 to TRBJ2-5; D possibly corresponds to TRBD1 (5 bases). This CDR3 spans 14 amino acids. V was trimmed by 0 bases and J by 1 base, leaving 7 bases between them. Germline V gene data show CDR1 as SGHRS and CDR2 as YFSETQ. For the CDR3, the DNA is TGCGCCAGCAGCTTGGGGACATTCCAAGAGACCCAGTACTTC. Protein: CASSLGTFQETQYF.

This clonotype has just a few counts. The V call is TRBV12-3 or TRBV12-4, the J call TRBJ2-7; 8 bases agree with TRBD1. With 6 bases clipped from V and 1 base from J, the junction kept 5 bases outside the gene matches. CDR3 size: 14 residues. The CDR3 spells CASRQGASSYEQYF. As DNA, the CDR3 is TGTGCCAGCAGGCAGGGGGCGAGTTCCTACGAGCAGTACTTC.